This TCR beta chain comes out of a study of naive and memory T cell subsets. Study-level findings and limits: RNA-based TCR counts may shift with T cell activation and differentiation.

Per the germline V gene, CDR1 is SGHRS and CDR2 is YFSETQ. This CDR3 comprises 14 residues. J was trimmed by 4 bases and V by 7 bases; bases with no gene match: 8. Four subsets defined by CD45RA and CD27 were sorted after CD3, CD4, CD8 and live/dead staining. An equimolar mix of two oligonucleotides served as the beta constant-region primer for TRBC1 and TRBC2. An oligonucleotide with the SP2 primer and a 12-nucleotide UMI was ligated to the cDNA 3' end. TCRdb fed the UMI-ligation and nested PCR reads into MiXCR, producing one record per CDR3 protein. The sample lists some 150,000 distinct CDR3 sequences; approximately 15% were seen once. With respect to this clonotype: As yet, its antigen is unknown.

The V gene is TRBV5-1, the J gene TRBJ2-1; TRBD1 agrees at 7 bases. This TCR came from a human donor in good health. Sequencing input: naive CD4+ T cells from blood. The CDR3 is CASARDSVYNEQFF. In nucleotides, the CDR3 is TGCGCCAGCGCCCGGGACAGTGTATACAATGAGCAGTTCTTC.